This T cell receptor beta chain was sequenced during a study of T cell repertoires in cytomegalovirus infection. Study-wide points: The study found HLA-C-restricted CMV-specific TCR beta clonotypes dominating the ex vivo response.

The CDR3 contains 14 residues. Germline trimming cut 9 bases from V and 4 bases from J; bases unmatched to any gene: 10. Germline V gene sequence: CDR1 MNHNY, CDR2 SVGAGI (reference sequence). From the reads, TCRdb called clonotypes with MiXCR, one entry per CDR3 protein. The sample lists roughly 920,000 distinct CDR3 sequences, approximately 31% seen once, with around 15% in the top ten. For this clonotype: Its antigen is unknown.

This sequence originates from a human donor in good health (CMV status not recorded). Some clones in this sample may be carry-over from other donors' samples. Sequenced here: cultured CD8+ T cells from PBMCs, sampled from culture after CMV antigen stimulation. The rearrangement links TRBV6-6 to TRBJ1-1; the match to TRBD1 covers 8 bases. The CDR3 nucleotides are TGTGCCAGTGGACAGGGTTTGGGGAGCACTGAAGCTTTCTTT. Translated, it gives CASGQGLGSTEAFF.